The next 4 T cell receptor beta chains were all read from a single sample in a study of spatial heterogeneity in lung cancer. Regarding time point: blood at routine non-recurrence follow-up after resection. TCRdb recomputed calls from the 5' RACE reads with MiXCR, one row per CDR3 protein. Among about 17,000 distinct CDR3 sequences listed, 15% to 20% were seen once. This sample comprised PBMCs, obtained at follow-up. The source of these receptors is a male donor with early-stage non-small cell lung cancer.

This clonotype was counted only a few times. The chain links TRBV27 to TRBJ2-3, with TRBD1 matching 8 bases. Germline V gives CDR1 MNHEY, CDR2 SMNVEV (reference sequence). The CDR3 totals 16 residues. The V gene end was trimmed by 6 bases and the J gene end by 2 bases; junction bases not matched to a gene: 10. The CDR3: CASRSARGRFTDTQYF. CDR3 in DNA: TGTGCCAGCAGGAGCGCCAGGGGGCGTTTCACAGATACGCAGTATTTT.

CDR3 coding DNA: TGTGCCAGCAGCTTAATGACCTCTGGAAACACCATATATTTT. Its protein product is CASSLMTSGNTIYF. The genes are TRBV7-9 and TRBJ1-3; D remains unclear. The CDR3 contains 14 residues. V shed 2 bases and J shed 0 bases, with 5 bases lying between them. Looked up from germline, CDR1 is SEHNR and CDR2 is FQNEAQ (reference sequence).

J is TRBJ2-3 and V is TRBV7-6, with 10 bases fitting TRBD2. With V trimmed by 6 bases and J by 6 bases, 15 bases remained unmatched. Germline V gene lookup returns CDR1 SGHVS and CDR2 FNYEAQ. This CDR3 comprises 17 residues. CDR3 sequence reads: CASRPSSGGNLGDTQYF. The CDR3 bases are TGTGCCAGCAGGCCTTCTAGCGGGGGAAACCTTGGGGATACGCAGTATTTT.

The chain carries TRBV24-1 and TRBJ2-3; 10 bases align to TRBD1. Germline V gene data show CDR1 as KGHDR and CDR2 as SFDVKD. After removal of 3 bases from V and 3 bases from J, the junction contained 5 bases not matched to a gene. The CDR3 loop spans 16 amino acids. This CDR3 is CATSDPGTGATDTQYF. CDR3 DNA sequence: TGTGCCACCAGTGATCCCGGGACAGGGGCGACAGATACGCAGTATTTT.